This paragraph covers one T cell receptor (beta chain) sequence. As yet, its antigen is unknown. Germline CDR1 SGHRS, CDR2 YFSETQ. The ends were cut back, 0 bases at V and 4 bases at J, with 7 bases in the middle. The CDR3 consists of 13 residues. This specimen belongs to a study of CD8 T cells in ankylosing spondylitis. TCRdb ran MiXCR on the 5' RACE reads and lists one entry per CDR3 protein. The sample lists roughly 160,000 distinct CDR3 sequences; roughly 12% were seen once. Findings of the study overall: Roughly 8 highly homologous variants formed a TCR beta motif that appeared characteristic of ankylosing spondylitis blood. Matched ankylosing spondylitis synovial fluid reportedly showed significant enrichment of disease-linked clones.

This receptor was identified in a male donor with ankylosing spondylitis or in good health (not recorded which). The J gene is TRBJ1-2, the V gene TRBV5-1; D might be TRBD1 (5 bases). Sequencing was carried out using blood, either unsorted or a sorted T cell fraction (not recorded which). CDR3 in amino acids: CASSLVTGYGYTF. The CDR3 nucleotides are TGCGCCAGCAGCTTGGTTACAGGCTATGGCTACACCTTC.